Listed below are T cell receptor beta chains from one sample, sequenced in a study of cytomegalovirus exposure and HLA in healthy donors. TCRdb keeps only in-frame clones here, not all; method: immunoSEQ multiplex PCR. The table includes 90,000 to 100,000 clones, under 80% detected once. The specimen was PBMCs. Receptor source: a man aged 35-49 years in good health and CMV-seronegative. Both conserved end residues are part of each CDR3. The D gene is left open where the match is weak. Only some rows state a clone size, as once, few, many or a class for expanded clones.

CATSTSTTDITEQFF	TGTGCCACCAGCACCAGCACCACAGACATAACTGAGCAGTTCTTC	TRBJ2-1	-	-	TRBV15
CASSQDPTGSSGANVLTF	TGTGCCAGCAGCCAAGATCCCACAGGTTCCTCTGGGGCCAACGTCCTGACTTTC	TRBJ2-6	-	-	TRBV4-2
CASSLLAGDSYEQYF	TGTGCCAGCAGCCTCCTAGCGGGGGACTCCTACGAGCAGTACTTC	TRBJ2-7	TRBD2	few	TRBV7-2
CASSLDRQGETEKLFF	TGCGCCAGCAGCTTGGACCGTCAGGGGGAGACAGAAAAACTGTTTTTT	TRBJ1-4	TRBD1	-	TRBV5-1
CASSLVGGETQYF	TGTGCCAGCAGCTTAGTCGGCGGGGAGACCCAGTACTTC	TRBJ2-5	-	-	TRBV11-2
CASSRDRGTDTQYF	TGTGCCAGCAGCCGAGACAGGGGTACAGATACGCAGTATTTT	TRBJ2-3	TRBD1	-	TRBV11-3
CASSTTVSNQPQHF	TGTGCCAGCAGTACGACAGTTAGCAATCAGCCCCAGCATTTT	TRBJ1-5	-	-	TRBV28
CASSLGGRGGETQYF	TGTGCCAGCAGTTTAGGCGGGAGGGGAGGGGAGACCCAGTACTTC	TRBJ2-5	TRBD2	-	TRBV28
CSVVTGGGSRLFF	TGCAGCGTTGTTACAGGGGGTGGCAGCCGACTGTTTTTT	TRBJ1-4	TRBD1	-	TRBV29-1
CASNTKGRGGNSPLHF	TGTGCCAGCAACACAAAGGGGCGGGGGGGTAATTCACCCCTCCACTTT	TRBJ1-6	-	-	TRBV28
CSSSLLPDFYEQYF	TGTTCCAGCAGCTTATTACCAGATTTCTACGAGCAGTACTTC	TRBJ2-7	-	-	TRBV7-9
CATSRGAPGGTTQYF	TGTGCCACCAGCAGAGGGGCCCCAGGGGGCACGACCCAGTACTTC	TRBJ2-5	TRBD1	-	TRBV15
CASSPGTAVLGYTF	TGTGCCAGCAGCCCCGGGACAGCGGTCTTGGGCTACACCTTC	TRBJ1-2	TRBD1	-	TRBV7-9
CASSFGTSGIWEQYF	TGTGCCAGCAGCTTTGGGACTAGCGGGATTTGGGAGCAGTACTTC	TRBJ2-7	TRBD2	-	TRBV7-2
CASSIMAGRNQPQHF	TGTGCCAGTAGTATAATGGCTGGGCGCAATCAGCCCCAGCATTTT	TRBJ1-5	-	-	TRBV19
CASSMSGANEKLFF	TGTGCCAGTAGTATGTCAGGGGCGAATGAAAAACTGTTTTTT	TRBJ1-4	-	-	TRBV19
CASSTTGSGNTEAFF	TGCGCCAGCAGCACCACAGGGTCGGGGAACACTGAAGCTTTCTTT	TRBJ1-1	-	-	TRBV5-1